Below are 20 T cell receptor beta chains sequenced from a single sample in a study of blood T cell repertoires in COVID-19. Sequencing used immunoSEQ multiplex PCR; TCRdb keeps in-frame clones, though not all of them. The table includes approximately 460,000 clones, about 91% detected once. Input material: peripheral blood. Every receptor here comes from a man between 18 and 35 years old with COVID-19, enrolled during active disease.

The V and J genes are TRBV11-2 and TRBJ2-1; 9 nucleotides agree with TRBD1. The CDR3 is 16 residues long. Unmatched junction bases numbered 15, after V lost 5 bases and J lost 10 bases. The germline V gene has CDR1 SGHAT and CDR2 FQNNGV. The CDR3 here is CASSPPGQGAVGEQFF. CDR3 in DNA: TGTGCCAGCAGCCCTCCGGGACAGGGAGCGGTAGGCGAGCAGTTCTTC.

The chain has TRBV5-1 and TRBJ2-5, with D possibly TRBD1 on 6 matching bases. V lost 1 base and J lost 1, with 11 bases in between. CDR3 length: 15 residues. The germline gives CDR1 SGHRS, CDR2 YFSETQ. CDR3 protein: CASSLFLGAQETQYF. The DNA of the CDR3 is TGCGCCAGCAGCTTGTTCTTGGGGGCCCAAGAGACCCAGTACTTC.

The chain carries TRBV12-3 or TRBV12-4 and TRBJ2-1, with 8 bases fitting TRBD2. The CDR3 covers 13 residues. V trimming: 3 bases; J trimming: 10 bases; junction bases outside the gene matches: 5. The CDR3 DNA sequence: TGTGCCAGCAGTTTGAGCGGGGGAAGCGAGCAGTTCTTC. Translating it yields CASSLSGGSEQFF.

This chain links TRBV5-5 with TRBJ2-5, with 9 bases matching TRBD1. Germline V gene data show CDR1 as SGHKS and CDR2 as YYEKEE (reference sequence). Trimming at V came to 0 bases and at J to 4 bases, leaving 4 bases not matched to a gene. The length of the CDR3 is 15 residues. CDR3 sequence: CASSLEQGALETQYF. CDR3 sequence (DNA): TGTGCCAGCAGCTTGGAACAGGGGGCTTTAGAGACCCAGTACTTC.

The chain couples TRBV5-1 to TRBJ2-4, with 8 bases identical to TRBD1. Germline assignment: CDR1 SGHRS and CDR2 YFSETQ. This CDR3 is built from 16 residues. Germline trimming cut 4 bases from V and 0 bases from J; bases unmatched to any gene: 6. CDR3 in DNA: TGCGCCAGCAGCCCCAGGACAGGGATAGCCAAAAACATTCAGTACTTC. Translating gives CASSPRTGIAKNIQYF.

A single count supports this clone. The chain links TRBV14 to TRBJ1-1; TRBD1 matches at 7 bases. The length of the CDR3 is 15 residues. Germline V gene lookup returns CDR1 SGHDN and CDR2 FVKESK. The V segment lost 4 bases and the J segment 0 bases; nucleotides outside the gene matches: 5. CDR3 sequence: CASSRTGQMNTEAFF. CDR3 nucleotide sequence: TGTGCCAGCAGCCGGACGGGACAGATGAACACTGAAGCTTTCTTT. Supplemented by reference TRBV14 and TRBJ1-1, the full variable domain reads EAGVTQFPSHSVIEKGQTVTLRCDPISGHDNLYWYRRVMGKEIKFLLHFVKESKQDESGMPNNRFLAERTGGTYSTLKVQPAELEDSGVYFCASSRTGQMNTEAFFGQGTRLTVV.

The chain couples TRBV13 to TRBJ2-1; TRBD2 is a possible D gene (6 bases). The CDR3 has 15 residues. Germline lookup yields CDR1 PRHDT and CDR2 FYEKMQ (reference sequence). V shed 4 bases and J shed 2 bases, with 12 bases lying between them. Here the CDR3 DNA reads TGTGCCAGCAGCTCCCGGGACTCGGCCTACAATGAGCAGTTCTTC. Residues: CASSSRDSAYNEQFF.

The chain joins TRBV24-1 to TRBJ2-3, with D perhaps TRBD2 (6 bases). This CDR3 comprises 14 residues. Germline assignment: CDR1 KGHDR and CDR2 SFDVKD. Trimming took 4 bases from V and 2 from J, leaving 9 bases between them. The CDR3 nucleotides read TGTGCCACCAGTGACGGGACTTTCACAGATACGCAGTATTTT. Translation gives CATSDGTFTDTQYF.

This chain links TRBV3-1 (or the pseudogene TRBV3-2) with TRBJ2-1, with a possible D match to TRBD2 (6 bases). The CDR3 is 13 amino acids. Germline V gene data show CDR1 as LGHDT and CDR2 as YNNKEL (reference sequence). Deletions cut 8 bases from V and 0 bases from J, with 8 bases between. CDR3 DNA: TGTGCCAGCCGGGGGAGCTCCTACAATGAGCAGTTCTTC. As protein: CASRGSSYNEQFF.

The J gene is TRBJ2-5, the V gene TRBV5-1; 8 positions match TRBD1. CDR3 length: 19 amino acids. Germline CDR1 is SGHRS and CDR2 is YFSETQ. V trimming: 0 bases; J trimming: 1 base; junction bases outside the gene matches: 14. The CDR3 DNA reads as TGCGCCAGCAGCTTGGTACGTCAGGGGGCGAGCCTTTTCCAAGAGACCCAGTACTTC. It encodes CASSLVRQGASLFQETQYF.

V usage is TRBV5-4 and J usage is TRBJ2-7; a possible D gene is TRBD1 (6 bases). Looked up from germline, CDR1 is SGHNT and CDR2 is YYREEE (reference sequence). The CDR3 totals 12 residues. Trimming shortened V by 4 bases and J by 6 bases, and 11 bases separated the two germline ends. CDR3 DNA: TGTGCCAGCAGCCTAGGGGGATTCGAGCAGTACTTC. Amino acids: CASSLGGFEQYF.

The rearrangement uses TRBV6-1 and TRBJ2-3; TRBD2 might be the D (6 bases). V dropped 0 bases and J dropped 3 bases, with 13 bases sitting between them. Looked up from germline, CDR1 is MNHNS and CDR2 is SASEGT. This CDR3 contains 16 residues. CDR3 nucleotide sequence: TGTGCCAGCAGTGAAGCTTTGGAGGGCGGGACAGATACGCAGTATTTT. As protein: CASSEALEGGTDTQYF.

The CDR3: CASSYSRGGGNTIYF. In DNA form, the CDR3 reads TGTGCCAGCAGTTACTCGAGAGGGGGTGGAAACACCATATATTTT. The rearrangement uses TRBV6-5 and TRBJ1-3, with a tentative D call TRBD1 (6 bases). V was trimmed by 0 bases and J by 3 bases, leaving 9 bases between them. CDR3 length: 15 amino acids. The germline V gene encodes CDR1 MNHEY and CDR2 SVGAGI.

The chain recombines TRBV24-1 with TRBJ2-3, with TRBD1 as a possible D gene (5 bases). CDR1 and CDR2 from the germline V gene are KGHDR and SFDVKD. The V and J ends lost 1 base and 7 bases respectively, with 8 bases between them. The CDR3 is 13 residues long. The CDR3 loop reads CATSDFGAHTQYF. CDR3 bases: TGTGCCACCAGTGATTTTGGGGCTCATACGCAGTATTTT.

The chain has TRBV7-9 and TRBJ1-2; D is undetermined. V gave up 5 bases and J gave up 6 bases, with 16 bases separating them. Germline CDR1 and CDR2: SEHNR and FQNEAQ (reference sequence). The CDR3 covers 14 residues. In DNA form, the CDR3 reads TGTGCCAGCAGCCCCAAGGGTCCCGGGAATGGCTACACCTTC. Translated: CASSPKGPGNGYTF.

The V call is TRBV11-3, the J call TRBJ2-2; 8 bases match TRBD1. The CDR3 is 15 amino acids. Germline values: CDR1 SGHNT, CDR2 YENEEA. Trimming removed 10 bases from V and 4 bases from J; junction bases left unmatched: 11. CDR3 protein: CATRERQGITGELFF. CDR3 coding DNA: TGTGCCACCCGGGAGCGACAGGGGATCACCGGGGAGCTGTTTTTT.

This clone was observed a few times. This rearrangement joins TRBV5-6 to TRBJ2-5; D not resolved. Germline V gene data show CDR1 as SGHDT and CDR2 as YYEEEE. V lost 4 bases to trimming and J lost 0 bases, with 13 bases between them. This CDR3 comprises 15 residues. CDR3 in DNA: TGTGCCAGCAGCCCGCCCTACTCTTACCAAGAGACCCAGTACTTC. Its protein is CASSPPYSYQETQYF.

The V call is TRBV7-9, the J call TRBJ1-4; TRBD1 matches 8 bases. Germline V gene data show CDR1 as SEHNR and CDR2 as FQNEAQ (reference sequence). This CDR3 comprises 14 residues. V lost 6 bases, J lost 6 bases, and 6 bases stayed unmatched. This CDR3 reads CASSFGTGDEKLFF. CDR3 DNA sequence: TGTGCCAGCAGTTTTGGGACAGGCGATGAAAAACTGTTTTTT.

The chain links TRBV29-1 to TRBJ1-1, with TRBD1 matching over 7 bases. The CDR3 length is 14 residues. CDR1 SQVTM and CDR2 ANQGSEA come from the germline V gene. J was trimmed by 1 base and V by 1 base; bases with no gene match: 3. CDR3 sequence reads: CSVEVQGKNTEAFF. In DNA form, the CDR3 reads TGCAGCGTTGAAGTACAGGGGAAGAACACTGAAGCTTTCTTT.

The rearrangement uses TRBV12-5 and TRBJ2-1; D perhaps matches TRBD1 (5 bases). The V end lost 1 base, the J end lost 12 bases, and 16 bases lay between the germline ends. Germline values: CDR1 LGHNT, CDR2 FRNRAP. The CDR3 totals 14 residues. The CDR3 reads CASGLDLPGMGQFF. DNA of the CDR3: TGTGCTAGTGGTTTGGACCTGCCAGGGATGGGGCAGTTCTTC.